Listed below are T cell receptor beta chains from one sample, sequenced in a study of Ad26.COV2.S vaccination and SARS-CoV-2 variants. Assay used: immunoSEQ multiplex PCR; TCRdb lists only in-frame clones, some missing. The data contain some 290,000 clones, more than 70% of them singletons. The specimen was peripheral blood, collected in a trial of Ad26.COV2.S vaccine versus placebo. The receptors shown here come from a person aged 18-65 years who received the Ad26.COV2.S COVID-19 vaccine or a placebo. CDR3s include the opening cysteine and the closing phenylalanine or tryptophan. The D gene is left open where the match is weak. For some rows the clone size is stated as once, few or many, or as a class when expanded; others skip it.

-	TRBV6-5	TRBD1	TRBJ2-3	TGTGCCAGCATCTTGACAGGGTTGTCGACAGATACGCAGTATTTT	CASILTGLSTDTQYF
-	TRBV11-2	-	TRBJ2-7	TGTGCCAGCAAAAGGTACAGGGACCCCTCCTACGAGCAGTACTTC	CASKRYRDPSYEQYF
few	TRBV18	-	TRBJ2-1	TGTGCCAGCTCACCACCGGGGGGATATGAGCAGTTCTTC	CASSPPGGYEQFF
-	TRBV10-3	-	TRBJ1-5	TGTGCCATCAGTGAGTCCGGGTCAGTCAATCAGCCCCAGCATTTT	CAISESGSVNQPQHF
-	TRBV11-2	-	TRBJ1-1	TGTGCCAGCAGCTTAGATGGAAGTGCCACTGAAGCTTTCTTT	CASSLDGSATEAFF
-	TRBV15	TRBD2	TRBJ2-3	TGTGCCACCAGCAGAGATCGGGCTAGCGGGGGCCGGGGAGATACGCAGTATTTT	CATSRDRASGGRGDTQYF
-	TRBV5-6	-	TRBJ1-3	TGTGCCAGCAGTTCGCGCTCACATTACTCTGGAAACACCATATATTTT	CASSSRSHYSGNTIYF
-	TRBV7-2	-	TRBJ2-1	TGTGCCAGCAGCCCCGGTGGGGCCTACAATGAGCAGTTCTTC	CASSPGGAYNEQFF
-	TRBV11-2	TRBD1	TRBJ2-2	TGTGCCAGCAGCCAGCGGACAGGGTCGCCCGGGGAGCTGTTTTTT	CASSQRTGSPGELFF
-	TRBV5-4	-	TRBJ1-3	TGTGCCAGCAGATTCCGGGGTAGTGGAAACACCATATATTTT	CASRFRGSGNTIYF
-	TRBV7-2	-	TRBJ2-1	TGTGCCAGCAGCTTAGAGGGAGCTTACAATGAGCAGTTCTTC	CASSLEGAYNEQFF
-	TRBV5-8	-	TRBJ1-6	TGTGCCAGCAGCTCCCCTGAATACCTTTCACCCCTCCACTTT	CASSSPEYLSPLHF
-	TRBV19	-	TRBJ1-5	TGTGCCAGTAGTACCGCCGGGGCCTACAATCAGCCCCAGCATTTT	CASSTAGAYNQPQHF
few	TRBV5-1	-	TRBJ1-3	TGCGCCAGCAGCTTGGCTGACCCAGGGGCTTCGGGAAACACCATATATTTT	CASSLADPGASGNTIYF
-	TRBV6-5	-	TRBJ1-6	TGTGCCAGCAGTTATAGATATAATTCACCCCTCCACTTT	CASSYRYNSPLHF
few	TRBV6-2/TRBV6-3	-	TRBJ2-1	TGTGCCAGCAGCCACTCCTACAATGAGCAGTTCTTC	CASSHSYNEQFF
-	TRBV2	-	TRBJ1-5	TGTGCCAGCAAGGGGCCGGGTAAGGGAAATCAGCCCCAGCATTTT	CASKGPGKGNQPQHF
-	TRBV3-1/TRBV3-2	TRBD1	TRBJ1-2	TGTGCCAGCAGCCAAGATCGTTTCAGGGGGCAGAGTGGCTACACCTTC	CASSQDRFRGQSGYTF
-	TRBV29-1	TRBD1	TRBJ1-2	TGCAGCGCCGTACAGGGGGGCGATGGCTACACCTTC	CSAVQGGDGYTF
-	TRBV7-9	TRBD1	TRBJ1-1	TGTGCCAGCAGTCCCCCCTACAGGGGCACTGAAGCTTTCTTT	CASSPPYRGTEAFF
-	TRBV28	-	TRBJ1-1	TGTGCCAGCAGTCTTGGGGGGGACCCGAACACTGAAGCTTTCTTT	CASSLGGDPNTEAFF
-	TRBV9	-	TRBJ1-6	TGTGCCAGCAGCGTAGGGGGGCAGTTCCATAATTCACCCCTCCACTTT	CASSVGGQFHNSPLHF
-	TRBV19	TRBD1	TRBJ2-1	TGTGCCAGTAGTCCGAGGGACAGAGTAAATGAGCAGTTCTTC	CASSPRDRVNEQFF
-	TRBV5-4	-	TRBJ2-5	TGTGCCAGCAGCTTGAGACTGGTGGGGCAAGAGACCCAGTACTTC	CASSLRLVGQETQYF
-	TRBV7-3	-	TRBJ1-5	TGTGCCAGCAGCTTGGGGGCGGGGAGCAATCAGCCCCAGCATTTT	CASSLGAGSNQPQHF
-	TRBV12-3/TRBV12-4	-	TRBJ2-1	TGTGCCAGCAACCTCGACGCCCGCCATGAGCAGTTCTTC	CASNLDARHEQFF
-	TRBV12-3/TRBV12-4	-	TRBJ2-7	TGTGCCAGCACTGCGGACAAGTCCTACGAGCAGTACTTC	CASTADKSYEQYF
-	TRBV2	-	TRBJ2-4	TGTGCCAGCAGTGGACTATCGCCGGCCAAAAACATTCAGTACTTC	CASSGLSPAKNIQYF
-	TRBV7-9	-	TRBJ2-7	TGTGCCAGCAGCTTGGGGCCCCGCTACGAGCAGTACTTC	CASSLGPRYEQYF
-	TRBV30	-	TRBJ1-6	TGTGCCTGGGGGAGTAGTAGGATATCGGGCTATAATTCACCCCTCCACTTT	CAWGSSRISGYNSPLHF